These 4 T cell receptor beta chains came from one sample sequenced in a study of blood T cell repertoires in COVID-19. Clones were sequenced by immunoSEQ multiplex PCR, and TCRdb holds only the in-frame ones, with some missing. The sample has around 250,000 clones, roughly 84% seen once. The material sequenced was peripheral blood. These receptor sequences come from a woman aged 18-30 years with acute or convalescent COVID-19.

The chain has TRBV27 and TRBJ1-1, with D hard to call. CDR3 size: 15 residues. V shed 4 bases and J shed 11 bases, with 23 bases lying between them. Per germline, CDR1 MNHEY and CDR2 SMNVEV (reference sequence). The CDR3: CASSSHTRGAFGAFF. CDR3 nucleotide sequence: TGTGCCAGCAGTTCTCATACTAGAGGCGCCTTTGGTGCTTTCTTT.

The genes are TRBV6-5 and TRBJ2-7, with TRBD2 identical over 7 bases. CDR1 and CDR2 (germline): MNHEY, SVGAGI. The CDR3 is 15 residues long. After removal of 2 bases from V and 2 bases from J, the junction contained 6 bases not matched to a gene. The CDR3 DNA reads TGTGCCAGCAGTTACGCTAGCGGTAAACCCTACGAGCAGTACTTC. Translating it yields CASSYASGKPYEQYF.

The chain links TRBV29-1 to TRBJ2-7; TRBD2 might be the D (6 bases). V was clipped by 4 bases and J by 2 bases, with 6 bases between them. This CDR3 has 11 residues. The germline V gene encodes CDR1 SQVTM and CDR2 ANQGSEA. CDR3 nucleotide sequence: TGCAGCGTTGCGGGAGCCTACGAGCAGTACTTC. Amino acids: CSVAGAYEQYF.

CDR3 bases: TGTGCCAGCATTTTCGGCACGGAGAACACAGATACGCAGTATTTT. Residues: CASIFGTENTDTQYF. V is TRBV2 and J is TRBJ2-3; D is ambiguous. The V end lost 7 bases, the J end lost 2 bases, and 16 bases lay between the germline ends. Per germline, CDR1 SNHLY and CDR2 FYNNEI. CDR3 length: 15 residues.